The 2 T cell receptor beta chains below were found in one sample sequenced in a study of blood T cell repertoires in COVID-19. TCRdb's copy holds only in-frame clones and misses some; the assay was immunoSEQ multiplex PCR. The sample lists 110,000 or so clones, over 75% occurring once. Sequenced input: peripheral blood. All receptors come from a man aged 45-65 years with acute or convalescent COVID-19.

V is TRBV21-1 and J is TRBJ2-4; the listed D gene, TRBD2, was not tested against the DNA. TRBV21-1 is marked as a pseudogene. This CDR3 contains 16 residues. CDR3 sequence (DNA): TGTGCCAGCAGCAATCTCCGCAGACTAGCCAAAAACATTCAGTACTTC. Its translation is CASSNLRRLAKNIQYF.

The chain joins TRBV15 to TRBJ1-3; 8 bases align to TRBD1. The J segment lost 4 bases and the V segment lost 7 bases, leaving 9 bases of the junction unmatched. Germline values: CDR1 LNHNV, CDR2 YYDKDF (reference sequence). The CDR3 length is 15 residues. The CDR3, as DNA: TGTGCCACCACCCCGGACAGGGCCCCCGGAAACACCATATATTTT. Translated, it gives CATTPDRAPGNTIYF.